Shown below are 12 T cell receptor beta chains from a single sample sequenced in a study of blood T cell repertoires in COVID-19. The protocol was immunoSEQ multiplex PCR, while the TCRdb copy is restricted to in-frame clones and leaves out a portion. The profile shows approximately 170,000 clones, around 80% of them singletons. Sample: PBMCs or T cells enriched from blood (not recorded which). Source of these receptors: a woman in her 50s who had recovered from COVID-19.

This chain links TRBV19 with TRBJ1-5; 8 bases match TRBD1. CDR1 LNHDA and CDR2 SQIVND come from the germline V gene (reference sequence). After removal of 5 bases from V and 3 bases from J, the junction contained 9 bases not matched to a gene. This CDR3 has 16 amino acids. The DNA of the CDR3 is TGTGCCAGTAGTGCCCTAAGGACAGGGTCCAATCAGCCCCAGCATTTT. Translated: CASSALRTGSNQPQHF.

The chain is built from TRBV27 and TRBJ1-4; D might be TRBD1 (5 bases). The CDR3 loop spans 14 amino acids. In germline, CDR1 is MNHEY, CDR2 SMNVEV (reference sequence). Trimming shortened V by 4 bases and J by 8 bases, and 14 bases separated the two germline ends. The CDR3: CASSSEGWGEKLFF. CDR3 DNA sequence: TGTGCCAGCAGTTCGGAGGGTTGGGGGGAAAAACTGTTTTTT.

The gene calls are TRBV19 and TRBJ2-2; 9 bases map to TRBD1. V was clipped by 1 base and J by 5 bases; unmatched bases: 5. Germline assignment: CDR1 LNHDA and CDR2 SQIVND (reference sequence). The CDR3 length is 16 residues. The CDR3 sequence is CASSIGGTGRTGELFF. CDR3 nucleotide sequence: TGTGCCAGTAGTATAGGAGGGACAGGGAGGACCGGGGAGCTGTTTTTT.

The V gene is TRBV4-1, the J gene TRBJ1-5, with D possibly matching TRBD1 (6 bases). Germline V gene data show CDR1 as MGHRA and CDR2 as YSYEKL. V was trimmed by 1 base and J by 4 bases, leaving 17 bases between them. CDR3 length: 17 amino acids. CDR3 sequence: CASSQVRGREGNQPQHF. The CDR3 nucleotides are TGCGCCAGCAGCCAAGTCAGGGGACGGGAGGGGAATCAGCCCCAGCATTTT.

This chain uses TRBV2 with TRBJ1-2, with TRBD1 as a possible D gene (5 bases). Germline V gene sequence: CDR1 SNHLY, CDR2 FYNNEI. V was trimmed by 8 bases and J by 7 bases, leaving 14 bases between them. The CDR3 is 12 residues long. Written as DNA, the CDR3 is TGTGCCAGCCTGGGGGAGGGTTTTGGCTACACCTTC. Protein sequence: CASLGEGFGYTF.

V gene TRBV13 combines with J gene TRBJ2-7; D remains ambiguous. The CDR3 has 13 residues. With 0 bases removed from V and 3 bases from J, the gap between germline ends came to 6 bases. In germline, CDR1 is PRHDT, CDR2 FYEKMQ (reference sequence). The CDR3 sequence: CASSLGIGYEQYF. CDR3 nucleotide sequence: TGTGCCAGCAGCTTAGGCATCGGCTACGAGCAGTACTTC.

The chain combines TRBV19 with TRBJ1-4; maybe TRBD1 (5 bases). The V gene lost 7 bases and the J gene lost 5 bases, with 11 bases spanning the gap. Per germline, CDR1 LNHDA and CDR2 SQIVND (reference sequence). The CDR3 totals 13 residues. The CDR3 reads CASKVAGNEKLFF. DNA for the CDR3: TGTGCCAGTAAAGTGGCAGGGAATGAAAAACTGTTTTTT.

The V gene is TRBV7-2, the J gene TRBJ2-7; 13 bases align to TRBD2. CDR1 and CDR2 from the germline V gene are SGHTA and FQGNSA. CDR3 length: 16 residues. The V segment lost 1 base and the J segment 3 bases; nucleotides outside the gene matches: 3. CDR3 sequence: CASSLGGLAGLYEQYF. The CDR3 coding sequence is TGTGCCAGCAGCTTAGGGGGACTAGCGGGACTCTACGAGCAGTACTTC.

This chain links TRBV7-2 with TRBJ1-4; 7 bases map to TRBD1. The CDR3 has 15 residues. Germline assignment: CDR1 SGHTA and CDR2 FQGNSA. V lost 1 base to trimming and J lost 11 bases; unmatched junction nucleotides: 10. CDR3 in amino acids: CASSLGAAGGRKLFF. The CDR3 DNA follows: TGTGCCAGCAGCTTAGGGGCCGCAGGGGGGCGGAAACTGTTTTTT.

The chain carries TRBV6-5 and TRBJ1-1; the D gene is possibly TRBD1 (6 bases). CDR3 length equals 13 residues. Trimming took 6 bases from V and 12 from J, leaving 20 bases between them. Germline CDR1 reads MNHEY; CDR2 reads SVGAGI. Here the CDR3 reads CASSREVGGGPFF. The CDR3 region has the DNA TGTGCCAGCAGCCGTGAGGTAGGGGGGGGACCTTTCTTT.

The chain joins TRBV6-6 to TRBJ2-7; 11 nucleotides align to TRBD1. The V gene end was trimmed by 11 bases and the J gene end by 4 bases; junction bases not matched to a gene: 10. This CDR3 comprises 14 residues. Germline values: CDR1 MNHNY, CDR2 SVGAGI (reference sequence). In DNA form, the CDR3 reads TGTGCCGGAAGCGCGGGACAGGGGGGTTACGAGCAGTACTTC. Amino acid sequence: CAGSAGQGGYEQYF.

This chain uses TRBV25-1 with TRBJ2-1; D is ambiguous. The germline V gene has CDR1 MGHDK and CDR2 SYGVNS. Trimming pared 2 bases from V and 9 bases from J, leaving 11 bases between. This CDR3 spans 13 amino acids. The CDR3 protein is CASSEGLDGEQFF. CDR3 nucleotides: TGTGCCAGCAGTGAAGGTCTAGACGGTGAGCAGTTCTTC.